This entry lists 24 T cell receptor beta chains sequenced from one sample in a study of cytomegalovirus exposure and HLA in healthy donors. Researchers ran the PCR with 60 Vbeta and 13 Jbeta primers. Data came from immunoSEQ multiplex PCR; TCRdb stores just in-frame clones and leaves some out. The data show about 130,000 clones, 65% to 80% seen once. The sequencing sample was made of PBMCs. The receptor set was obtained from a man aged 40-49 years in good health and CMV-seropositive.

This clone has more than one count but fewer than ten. CDR3 protein: CASSDDLSGPQHF. In DNA, the CDR3 is TGTGCCAGCAGTGATGACCTGTCAGGGCCCCAGCATTTT. V and J are TRBV6-1 and TRBJ1-5; D is undetermined. Germline lookup yields CDR1 MNHNS and CDR2 SASEGT. V was pared by 3 bases and J by 9 bases, with 12 bases between. This CDR3 region has 13 residues.

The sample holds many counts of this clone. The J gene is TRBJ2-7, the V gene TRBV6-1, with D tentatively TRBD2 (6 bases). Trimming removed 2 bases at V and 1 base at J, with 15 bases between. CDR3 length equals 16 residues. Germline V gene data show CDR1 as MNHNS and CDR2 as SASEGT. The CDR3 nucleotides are TGTGCCAGCAGTGAACTGGGAGGACGGCCGTCCTACGAGCAGTACTTC. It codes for CASSELGGRPSYEQYF.

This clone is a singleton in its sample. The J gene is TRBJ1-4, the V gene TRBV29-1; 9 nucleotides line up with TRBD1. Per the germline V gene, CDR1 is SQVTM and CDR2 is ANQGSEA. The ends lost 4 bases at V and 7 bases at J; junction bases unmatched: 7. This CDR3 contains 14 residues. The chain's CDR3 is CSVGIGTGTEKLFF. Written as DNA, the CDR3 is TGCAGCGTTGGTATCGGGACAGGGACTGAAAAACTGTTTTTT.

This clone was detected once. In DNA form, the CDR3 reads TGCGCCAGCAGCCAAGAAGCAGGAGGGTCTAATGAAAAACTGTTTTTT. Its protein is CASSQEAGGSNEKLFF. The chain links TRBV4-1 to TRBJ1-4; the D is unclear. CDR3 length: 16 residues. V was pared by 0 bases and J by 3 bases, with 11 bases between. Germline CDR1 is MGHRA and CDR2 is YSYEKL.

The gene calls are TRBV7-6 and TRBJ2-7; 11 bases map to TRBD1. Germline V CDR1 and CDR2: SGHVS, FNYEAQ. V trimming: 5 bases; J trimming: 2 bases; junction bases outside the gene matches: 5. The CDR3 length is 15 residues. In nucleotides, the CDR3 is TGTGCCAGCAGCCCCCGGGACAGGGGGGCCTACGAGCAGTACTTC. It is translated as CASSPRDRGAYEQYF.

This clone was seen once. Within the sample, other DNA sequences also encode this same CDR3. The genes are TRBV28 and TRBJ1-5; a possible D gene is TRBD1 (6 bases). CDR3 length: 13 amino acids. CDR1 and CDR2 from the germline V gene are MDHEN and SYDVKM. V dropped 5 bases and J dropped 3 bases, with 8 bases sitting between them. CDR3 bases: TGTGCCAGCAGTCGGACAGTCAATCAGCCCCAGCATTTT. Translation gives CASSRTVNQPQHF. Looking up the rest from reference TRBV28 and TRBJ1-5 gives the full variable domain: DVKVTQSSRYLVKRTGEKVFLECVQDMDHENMFWYRQDPGLGLRLIYFSYDVKMKEKGDIPEGYSVSREKKERFSLILESASTNQTSMYLCASSRTVNQPQHFGDGTRLSIL.

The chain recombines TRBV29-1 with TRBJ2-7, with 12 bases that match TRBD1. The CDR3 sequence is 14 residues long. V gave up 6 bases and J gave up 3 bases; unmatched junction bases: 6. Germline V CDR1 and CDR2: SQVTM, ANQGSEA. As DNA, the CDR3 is TGCAGCGTGGGGACAGGGGGCGTCAGCTACGAGCAGTACTTC. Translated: CSVGTGGVSYEQYF.

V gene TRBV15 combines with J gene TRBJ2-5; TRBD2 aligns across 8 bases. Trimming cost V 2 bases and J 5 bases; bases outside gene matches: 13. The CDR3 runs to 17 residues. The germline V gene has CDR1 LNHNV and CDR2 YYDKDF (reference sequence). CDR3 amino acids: CATSRYTGLGGVETQYF. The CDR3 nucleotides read TGTGCCACCAGCAGATACACGGGACTAGGGGGAGTGGAGACCCAGTACTTC.

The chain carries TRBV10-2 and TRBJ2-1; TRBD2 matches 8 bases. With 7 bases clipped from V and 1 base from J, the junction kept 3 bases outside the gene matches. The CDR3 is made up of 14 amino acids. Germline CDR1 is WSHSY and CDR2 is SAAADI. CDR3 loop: CASISGSSYNEQFF. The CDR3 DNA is TGCGCCAGCATCAGCGGGAGTTCCTACAATGAGCAGTTCTTC.

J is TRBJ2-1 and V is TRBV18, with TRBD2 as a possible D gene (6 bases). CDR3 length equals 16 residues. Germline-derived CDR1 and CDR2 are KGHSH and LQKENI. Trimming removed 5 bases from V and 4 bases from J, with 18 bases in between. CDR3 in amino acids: CASSSAGTWSYNEQFF. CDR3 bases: TGTGCCAGCTCATCCGCGGGGACGTGGTCTTACAATGAGCAGTTCTTC.

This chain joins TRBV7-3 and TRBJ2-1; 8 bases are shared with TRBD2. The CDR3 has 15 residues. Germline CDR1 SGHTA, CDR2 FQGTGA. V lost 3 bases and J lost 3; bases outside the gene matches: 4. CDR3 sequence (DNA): TGTGCCAGCAGCTTCAGCGGGAGAAACTACAATGAGCAGTTCTTC. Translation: CASSFSGRNYNEQFF.

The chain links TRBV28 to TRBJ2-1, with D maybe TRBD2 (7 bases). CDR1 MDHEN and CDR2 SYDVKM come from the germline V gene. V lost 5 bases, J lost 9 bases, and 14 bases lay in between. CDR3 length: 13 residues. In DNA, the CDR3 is TGTGCCAGCAGTCCCCCGGGGGGCAGTGAGCAGTTCTTC. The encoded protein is CASSPPGGSEQFF.

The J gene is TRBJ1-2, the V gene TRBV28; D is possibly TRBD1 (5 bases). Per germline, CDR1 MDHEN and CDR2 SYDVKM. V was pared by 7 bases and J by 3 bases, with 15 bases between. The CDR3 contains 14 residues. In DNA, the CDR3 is TGTGCCAGCATTTCTGAAGGGGCTTACTATGGCTACACCTTC. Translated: CASISEGAYYGYTF.

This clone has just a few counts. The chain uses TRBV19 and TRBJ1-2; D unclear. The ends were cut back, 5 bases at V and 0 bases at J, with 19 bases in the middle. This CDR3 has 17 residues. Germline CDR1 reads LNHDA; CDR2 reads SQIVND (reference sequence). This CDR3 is CASSSRLRATTNYGYTF. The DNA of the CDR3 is TGTGCCAGTAGTTCCCGACTGCGGGCCACCACTAACTATGGCTACACCTTC.

The CDR3 region is CASSPGPTGYGYTF. CDR3 DNA: TGCGCCAGCAGCCCGGGGCCGACAGGCTATGGCTACACCTTC. The V and J genes are TRBV5-1 and TRBJ1-2; TRBD1 might be the D (6 bases). Looked up from germline, CDR1 is SGHRS and CDR2 is YFSETQ. This CDR3 contains 14 residues. V was pared by 4 bases and J by 4 bases, with 14 bases between.

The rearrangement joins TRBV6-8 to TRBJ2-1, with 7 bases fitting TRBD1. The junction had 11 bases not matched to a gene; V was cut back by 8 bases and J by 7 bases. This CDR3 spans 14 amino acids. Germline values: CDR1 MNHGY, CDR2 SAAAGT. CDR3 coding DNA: TGTGCCAGCGGAGAGAGGGGGCGTTTGAATGAGCAGTTCTTC. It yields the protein CASGERGRLNEQFF.

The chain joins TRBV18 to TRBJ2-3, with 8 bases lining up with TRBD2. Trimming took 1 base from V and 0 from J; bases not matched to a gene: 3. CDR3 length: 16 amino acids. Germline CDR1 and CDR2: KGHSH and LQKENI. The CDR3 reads CASSPLSSGSTDTQYF. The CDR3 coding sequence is TGTGCCAGCTCACCACTATCTAGCGGGAGCACAGATACGCAGTATTTT.

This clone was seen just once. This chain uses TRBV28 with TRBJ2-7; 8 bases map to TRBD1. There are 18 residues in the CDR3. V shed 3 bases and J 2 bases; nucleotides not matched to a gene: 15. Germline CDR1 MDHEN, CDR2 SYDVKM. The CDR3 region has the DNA TGTGCCAGCAGTTTTGTGGGTACATGGGGACAGGCGGCCTACGAGCAGTACTTC. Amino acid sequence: CASSFVGTWGQAAYEQYF.

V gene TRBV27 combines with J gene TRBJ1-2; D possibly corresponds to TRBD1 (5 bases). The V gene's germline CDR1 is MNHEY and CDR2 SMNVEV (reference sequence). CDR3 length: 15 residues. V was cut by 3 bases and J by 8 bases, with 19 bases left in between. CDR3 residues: CASSLGQGSRGGYTF. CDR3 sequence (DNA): TGTGCCAGCAGTTTGGGGCAGGGCTCCCGTGGGGGCTACACCTTC.

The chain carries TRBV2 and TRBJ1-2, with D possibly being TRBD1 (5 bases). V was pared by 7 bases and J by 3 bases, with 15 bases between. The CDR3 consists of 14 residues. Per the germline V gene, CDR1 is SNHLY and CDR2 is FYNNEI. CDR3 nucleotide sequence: TGTGCCAGCAACCTCGGAGGGGAGTACTATGGCTACACCTTC. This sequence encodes CASNLGGEYYGYTF. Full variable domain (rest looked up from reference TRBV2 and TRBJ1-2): EPEVTQTPSHQVTQMGQEVILRCVPISNHLYFYWYRQILGQKVEFLVSFYNNEISEKSEIFDDQFSVERPDGSNFTLKIRSTKLEDSAMYFCASNLGGEYYGYTFGSGTRLTVV.

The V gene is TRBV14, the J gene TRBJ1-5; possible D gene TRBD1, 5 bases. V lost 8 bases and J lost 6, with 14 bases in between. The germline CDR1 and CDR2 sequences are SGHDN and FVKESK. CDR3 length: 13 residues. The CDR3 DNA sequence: TGTGCCAGCCGGGGGAGGGTTGGTCAGCCCCAGCATTTT. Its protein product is CASRGRVGQPQHF.

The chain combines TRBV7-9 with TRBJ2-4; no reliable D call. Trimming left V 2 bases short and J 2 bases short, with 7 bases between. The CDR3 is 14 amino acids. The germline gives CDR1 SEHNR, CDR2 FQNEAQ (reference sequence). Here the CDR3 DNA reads TGTGCCAGCAGCTTAACAGAACCCAAAAACATTCAGTACTTC. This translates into CASSLTEPKNIQYF.

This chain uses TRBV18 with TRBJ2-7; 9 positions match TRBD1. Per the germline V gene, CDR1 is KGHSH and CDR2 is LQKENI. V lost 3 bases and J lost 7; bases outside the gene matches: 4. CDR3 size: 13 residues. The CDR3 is CASSPVQGAEQYF. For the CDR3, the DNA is TGTGCCAGCTCACCTGTACAGGGGGCTGAGCAGTACTTC. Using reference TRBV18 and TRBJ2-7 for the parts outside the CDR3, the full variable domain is NAGVMQNPRHLVRRRGQEARLRCSPMKGHSHVYWYRQLPEEGLKFMVYLQKENIIDESGMPKERFSAEFPKEGPSILRIQQVVRGDSAAYFCASSPVQGAEQYFGPGTRLTVT.

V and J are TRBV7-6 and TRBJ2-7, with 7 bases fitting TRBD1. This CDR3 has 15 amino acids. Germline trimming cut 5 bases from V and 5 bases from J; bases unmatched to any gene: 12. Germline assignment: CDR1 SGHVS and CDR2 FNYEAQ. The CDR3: CASSLSKTGSHEQYF. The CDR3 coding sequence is TGTGCCAGCAGCCTTTCGAAGACAGGGTCCCACGAGCAGTACTTC.